These 17 T cell receptor beta chains were all obtained from the same sample, sequenced in a study of chemoradiotherapy in HPV16-positive cancers. Sequencing used immunoSEQ multiplex PCR; TCRdb keeps in-frame clones, though not all of them. The sample comprises about 22,000 clones, approximately 73% of which are singletons, and 2.6% rests with the top ten. Sampling was carried out from a patient who underwent chemoradiotherapy. These receptor sequences come from a human donor with HPV-associated anogenital cancer.

The chain links TRBV7-8 to TRBJ2-5; 11 nucleotides line up with TRBD2. V was clipped by 1 base and J by 7 bases; unmatched bases: 8. The germline gives CDR1 SGHVS, CDR2 FQNEAQ. The CDR3 is 16 residues long. DNA for the CDR3: TGTGCCAGCAGCTTAGTCGTAGCGGGAGGGGTAGGGACCCAGTACTTC. Translated, it gives CASSLVVAGGVGTQYF.

This clone showed up just a few times. The V gene is TRBV28, the J gene TRBJ2-1, with 9 bases lining up with TRBD1. The CDR3 has 13 residues. Germline assignment: CDR1 MDHEN and CDR2 SYDVKM. Trimming cost V 6 bases and J 3 bases; bases outside gene matches: 0. The CDR3 DNA follows: TGTGCCAGCAGGGACAGGGGCTACAATGAGCAGTTCTTC. Amino acids: CASRDRGYNEQFF.

This clone was detected only a few times. One end of the junction varies from germline; a read error may be responsible. The chain is built from TRBV7-9 and TRBJ1-2; D not resolved. The CDR3 is 9 amino acids. The germline CDR1 and CDR2 sequences are SEHNR and FQNEAQ (reference sequence). The CDR3 nucleotides are TGTGCCAGCAGCCTAGCAGGCACCTTC. Residues: CASSLAGTF.

The chain is built from TRBV4-1 and TRBJ2-4; no definite D call. Germline V gene data show CDR1 as MGHRA and CDR2 as YSYEKL. Trimming took 6 bases from V and 9 from J, leaving 9 bases between them. This CDR3 has 11 residues. CDR3 in DNA: TGCGCCAGCAGGGAGTCTAGCATTCAGTACTTC. Amino acids: CASRESSIQYF.

This clone was counted a few times. This chain connects TRBV11-3 to TRBJ2-7; D is tentatively TRBD1 or TRBD2 (7 bases each). The V gene's germline CDR1 is SGHNT and CDR2 YENEEA. The CDR3 spans 15 residues. Trimming stripped 0 bases from V and 3 bases from J, with 12 bases between. CDR3 bases: TGTGCCAGCAGCTTAGATCCAGGGGGGGTCTACGAGCAGTACTTC. Its translation: CASSLDPGGVYEQYF.

This sequence joins TRBV28 and TRBJ1-1, with a possible D match to TRBD1 (6 bases). Germline CDR1 and CDR2: MDHEN and SYDVKM. This CDR3 is built from 13 residues. Trimming removed 11 bases from V and 4 bases from J, with 17 bases in between. The CDR3 is CAGANRVITEAFF. CDR3 bases: TGTGCCGGAGCAAACAGGGTAATCACTGAAGCTTTCTTT.

The chain carries TRBV28 and TRBJ2-7; D is perhaps TRBD1 (6 bases). The germline gives CDR1 MDHEN, CDR2 SYDVKM. The CDR3 sequence is 12 residues long. The V end lost 7 bases, the J end lost 6 bases, and 13 bases lay between the germline ends. The CDR3 DNA is TGTGCCAGCAAGCAGGGGCTCGGCGAGCAGTACTTC. Translating gives CASKQGLGEQYF.

The chain uses TRBV19 and TRBJ1-2; D might be TRBD1 (5 bases). The CDR3 covers 14 residues. CDR1 and CDR2 from the germline V gene are LNHDA and SQIVND (reference sequence). V shed 4 bases and J shed 1 base, with 10 bases lying between them. The CDR3 protein is CASSSGQVNYGYTF. In DNA, the CDR3 is TGTGCCAGTAGTAGCGGACAAGTTAACTATGGCTACACCTTC.

The chain couples TRBV9 to TRBJ2-3; 9 nucleotides align to TRBD2. Germline-derived CDR1 and CDR2 are SGDLS and YYNGEE. The CDR3 has 16 residues. The V gene end was trimmed by 3 bases and the J gene end by 6 bases; junction bases not matched to a gene: 11. Written as DNA, the CDR3 is TGTGCCAGCAGCGCATCGGGACTAGCCGCGGTGGATACGCAGTATTTT. Translating it yields CASSASGLAAVDTQYF.

Only a few counts were recorded for this clone. The chain carries TRBV5-1 and TRBJ2-5; possible D gene TRBD2, 6 bases. The CDR3 runs 13 residues. V was pared by 5 bases and J by 1 base, with 9 bases between. Germline V lookup: CDR1 SGHRS, CDR2 YFSETQ. The CDR3 DNA reads as TGCGCCAGCAGTACGGGACTCCAAGAGACCCAGTACTTC. Protein: CASSTGLQETQYF.

This clone was seen only a few times. The genes are TRBV28 and TRBJ1-1, with D tentatively TRBD1 (5 bases). Germline V gene data show CDR1 as MDHEN and CDR2 as SYDVKM. V was shortened by 6 bases and J by 4 bases, with 9 bases between the two germline ends. The length of the CDR3 is 12 residues. The CDR3 protein is CASSRRGTEAFF. Here the CDR3 DNA reads TGTGCCAGCAGCCGAAGGGGCACTGAAGCTTTCTTT.

This clone was observed a handful of times. The CDR3 region is CASSIQDFEKLFF. The CDR3 nucleotides are TGTGCCAGCTCAATACAGGATTTTGAAAAACTGTTTTTT. J is TRBJ1-4 and V is TRBV18; D perhaps matches TRBD1 (5 bases). Trimming left V 5 bases short and J 7 bases short, with 11 bases between. CDR3 length equals 13 residues. CDR1 and CDR2 (germline): KGHSH, LQKENI.

In its sample, this clone was seen a few times. V and J are TRBV28 and TRBJ1-2, with a weak D call TRBD1 (5 bases). The CDR3 runs 14 residues. The V end was cut by 7 bases, the J end by 6 bases, with 18 bases between. Germline V gives CDR1 MDHEN, CDR2 SYDVKM. For the CDR3, the DNA is TGTGCCAGCAAAACTCCGGGACGGCTACATGGCTACACCTTC. Amino acid sequence: CASKTPGRLHGYTF.

The rearrangement links TRBV7-2 to TRBJ2-3; D uncertain. Trimming took 4 bases from V and 6 from J, leaving 11 bases between them. Germline assignment: CDR1 SGHTA and CDR2 FQGNSA. The CDR3 runs to 13 residues. CDR3 amino acids: CASSSLTRDTQYF. The CDR3 region has the DNA TGTGCCAGCAGCTCCCTCACGCGCGATACGCAGTATTTT.

The genes are TRBV28 and TRBJ2-1; 11 bases fit TRBD2. The germline gives CDR1 MDHEN, CDR2 SYDVKM. Losses at the gene ends were 5 bases for V and 9 bases for J; bases not matched to a gene: 15. This CDR3 is 17 amino acids long. CDR3 region: CASSPEELAGGPLEQFF. In DNA form, the CDR3 reads TGTGCCAGCAGTCCCGAGGAGTTAGCGGGGGGGCCCCTTGAGCAGTTCTTC.

This chain joins TRBV27 and TRBJ1-1; D not certain. V lost 0 bases to trimming and J lost 4 bases, with 15 bases between them. The CDR3 has 16 amino acids. The germline V gene has CDR1 MNHEY and CDR2 SMNVEV (reference sequence). The CDR3 loop reads CASSLSPSTLTTEAFF. Written as DNA, the CDR3 is TGTGCCAGCAGTTTATCCCCTTCGACGTTGACCACTGAAGCTTTCTTT.

The V call is TRBV5-1, the J call TRBJ1-1; TRBD1 is a possible D gene (5 bases). The CDR3 consists of 14 residues. V lost 0 bases to trimming and J lost 7 bases, with 13 bases between them. Germline V CDR1 and CDR2: SGHRS, YFSETQ. The CDR3 nucleotides are TGCGCCAGCAGCTTGGGACAGCCCGGGAGTGAAGCTTTCTTT. Protein product: CASSLGQPGSEAFF.